The 6 T cell receptor beta chains presented below share a single source sample, sequenced in a study of cytomegalovirus exposure and HLA in healthy donors. PCR employed 60 Vbeta and 13 Jbeta primers. Clones were read by immunoSEQ multiplex PCR, and TCRdb kept only the in-frame ones, dropping some. This table has about 98,000 clones, around 78% appearing once. Sequenced: PBMCs. Receptor source: a man in his forties in good health and CMV-seronegative.

This clone was picked up one time. This rearrangement joins TRBV10-1 to TRBJ2-2; the D gene is possibly TRBD2 (7 bases). The germline gives CDR1 WNHNN, CDR2 SYGVQD (reference sequence). CDR3 length equals 15 residues. Trimming took off 7 bases at V and 1 base at J, with 13 bases between the two ends. For the CDR3, the DNA is TGCGCCAGCACCGAAGGGGGGGAGAACACCGGGGAGCTGTTTTTT. Its translation is CASTEGGENTGELFF.

CDR3 coding DNA: TGTGCCAGCAGCCAAAGAGCCGGGACTAGCGGGGGAAATGAGCAGTTCTTC. Translating it yields CASSQRAGTSGGNEQFF. The rearrangement uses TRBV11-3 and TRBJ2-1, with 14 bases that match TRBD2. Germline V gene data show CDR1 as SGHNT and CDR2 as YENEEA. This CDR3 region has 17 residues. V dropped 5 bases and J dropped 7; count of bases not matched to a gene: 10.

This rearrangement joins TRBV10-2 to TRBJ2-7, with no clear D. Trimming cost V 7 bases and J 5 bases, with 18 bases left between them. From germline, CDR1 is WSHSY and CDR2 SAAADI. This CDR3 spans 14 amino acids. The CDR3 protein is CASTYPQSLHEQYF. The CDR3 DNA is TGCGCCAGCACTTATCCCCAAAGCCTCCACGAGCAGTACTTC.

This sequence joins TRBV9 and TRBJ1-6, with D hard to call. V was pared by 0 bases and J by 8 bases, with 6 bases between. The CDR3 length is 13 residues. CDR1 and CDR2 (germline): SGDLS, YYNGEE. CDR3 loop: CASSVDGDSPLHF. In DNA, the CDR3 is TGTGCCAGCAGCGTAGACGGGGATTCACCCCTCCACTTT.

The chain uses TRBV30 and TRBJ1-1; weak D call: TRBD1 (6 bases). The germline V and J ends were trimmed by 3 bases and 6 bases, with 14 bases remaining between them. Germline-derived CDR1 and CDR2 are GTSNPN and SVGIG (reference sequence). This CDR3 contains 13 residues. CDR3 sequence reads: CAWREQGLAEAFF. CDR3 in DNA: TGTGCCTGGAGGGAACAGGGTCTAGCTGAAGCTTTCTTT.

V usage is TRBV19 and J usage is TRBJ2-7; maybe TRBD1 (5 bases). The germline CDR1 and CDR2 sequences are LNHDA and SQIVND (reference sequence). Trimming removed 3 bases from V and 9 bases from J, with 15 bases in between. This CDR3 spans 13 amino acids. The CDR3 is CASSIRPNTGQYF. The CDR3 DNA sequence: TGTGCCAGTAGTATCCGCCCTAATACAGGGCAGTACTTC.